These 28 T cell receptor beta chains were sequenced from one sample in a study of blood T cell repertoires in COVID-19 (dated by TCRdb to 2019 to 2021). The library came from the immunoSEQ multiplex PCR assay. This immuneACCESS table, as held by TCRdb, lists in-frame sequences with V and J called but not all clones. Of the missing ones, under half trace to an unresolved V gene in checked studies; the others have no known cause. In all, the sample holds over 150,000 clones, and approximately 83% of those were seen once. The biggest ten clones account for 9% to 14% of the sample. Input material: peripheral blood. The origin of the receptors is a woman in her sixties with COVID-19, enrolled during active disease.

The table lists this clone with a count of one. The sample contains more than one DNA sequence encoding this CDR3. This chain uses TRBV6-5 with TRBJ1-5; no definite D call. Germline lookup yields CDR1 MNHEY and CDR2 SVGAGI. The CDR3 sequence is 12 residues long. Trimming took 8 bases from V and 6 from J, leaving 11 bases between them. The CDR3 nucleotides read TGTGCCAGCCGCGAGGGAGGTCAGCCCCAGCATTTT. This sequence encodes CASREGGQPQHF.

J is TRBJ1-2 and V is TRBV6-1; D is undetermined. This CDR3 has 16 residues. Germline assignment: CDR1 MNHNS and CDR2 SASEGT. Deletions cut 2 bases from V and 0 bases from J, with 13 bases between. The CDR3 sequence: CASSEHWQAPNYGYTF. CDR3 in DNA: TGTGCCAGCAGTGAACATTGGCAGGCCCCTAACTATGGCTACACCTTC.

The chain has TRBV6-1 and TRBJ1-2; 9 bases are a match to TRBD1. The CDR3 contains 15 residues. Germline V gene data show CDR1 as MNHNS and CDR2 as SASEGT. V lost 2 bases to trimming and J lost 2 bases; unmatched junction nucleotides: 3. CDR3 in amino acids: CASSEFGQGNYGYTF. In DNA form, the CDR3 reads TGTGCCAGCAGTGAATTTGGACAGGGGAACTATGGCTACACCTTC.

The V and J genes are TRBV10-1 and TRBJ2-7, with 7 bases aligning to TRBD2. The CDR3 spans 13 residues. J lost 7 bases, V lost 0 bases, and 3 bases had no gene match. Germline CDR1 WNHNN, CDR2 SYGVQD (reference sequence). The CDR3 bases are TGCGCCAGCAGTGAGTCGGGGGGAGGGGAGCAGTACTTC. Encoded protein: CASSESGGGEQYF.

This clone was counted between two and nine times. The V call is TRBV29-1, the J call TRBJ1-2; TRBD1 is a possible D gene (6 bases). The CDR3 sequence is 11 residues long. V shed 5 bases and J shed 8 bases, with 12 bases lying between them. Germline-derived CDR1 and CDR2 are SQVTM and ANQGSEA. The DNA for the CDR3 is TGCAGCGTTACTGACAGGTTCGGCTACACCTTC. Its translation: CSVTDRFGYTF. The complete variable domain, with remaining parts taken from reference TRBV29-1 and TRBJ1-2, reads SAVISQKPSRDICQRGTSLTIQCQVDSQVTMMFWYRQQPGQSLTLIATANQGSEATYESGFVIDKFPISRPNLTFSTLTVSNMSPEDSSIYLCSVTDRFGYTFGSGTRLTVV.

The chain has TRBV6-5 and TRBJ2-6; no clear D. CDR3 length: 15 residues. V gave up 11 bases and J gave up 0 bases, with 14 bases separating them. Germline V gene data show CDR1 as MNHEY and CDR2 as SVGAGI. The CDR3: CACCLSDSGANVLTF. CDR3 bases: TGTGCCTGCTGTTTAAGCGACTCTGGGGCCAACGTCCTGACTTTC.

The chain links TRBV25-1 to TRBJ1-2, with 8 bases matching TRBD1. The ends lost 6 bases at V and 5 bases at J; junction bases unmatched: 5. The CDR3 runs to 13 residues. CDR1 and CDR2 (germline): MGHDK, SYGVNS. The CDR3 here is CASRGQDSYGYTF. CDR3 nucleotides: TGTGCCAGCAGGGGACAGGACAGTTATGGCTACACCTTC.

The chain joins TRBV2 to TRBJ1-5; perhaps TRBD1 as D (6 bases). Trimming left V 5 bases short and J 6 bases short, with 14 bases between. This CDR3 spans 14 amino acids. Looked up from germline, CDR1 is SNHLY and CDR2 is FYNNEI. CDR3 residues: CASSPQGGFQPQHF. The CDR3 DNA follows: TGTGCCAGCAGTCCACAGGGCGGGTTTCAGCCCCAGCATTTT.

This chain uses TRBV5-1 with TRBJ2-1; 9 bases map to TRBD1. The trim removed 2 bases at V and 6 bases at J, leaving 9 bases unmatched. This CDR3 comprises 16 residues. The germline V gene has CDR1 SGHRS and CDR2 YFSETQ. CDR3 residues: CASSLQGARKGNEQFF. DNA for the CDR3: TGCGCCAGCAGCTTACAGGGGGCGCGGAAGGGCAATGAGCAGTTCTTC.

This clone was seen a single time. The rearrangement uses TRBV6-5 and TRBJ2-7; D is uncertain. The CDR3 runs 14 residues. Trimming pared 4 bases from V and 2 bases from J, leaving 12 bases between. From germline, CDR1 is MNHEY and CDR2 SVGAGI. This CDR3 is CASSSVTRPYEQYV. CDR3 in DNA: TGTGCCAGCAGTTCTGTGACAAGGCCCTACGAGCAGTACGTC.

The chain joins TRBV5-6 to TRBJ2-7; D may be TRBD2 (5 bases). The germline V gene encodes CDR1 SGHDT and CDR2 YYEEEE. Trimming took off 2 bases at V and 1 base at J, with 13 bases between the two ends. The CDR3 length is 15 residues. CDR3 in amino acids: CASSFRRGMSYEQYF. CDR3 DNA: TGTGCCAGCAGCTTTCGGAGAGGGATGTCCTACGAGCAGTACTTC.

The chain carries TRBV4-1 and TRBJ1-5; 11 nucleotides agree with TRBD1. Germline assignment: CDR1 MGHRA and CDR2 YSYEKL. This CDR3 is 16 amino acids long. Trimming cost V 3 bases and J 7 bases; bases outside gene matches: 8. CDR3 DNA sequence: TGCGCCAGCAGCCACCCCCGGGGACAGGGGGACCAGCCCCAGCATTTT. Amino acid sequence: CASSHPRGQGDQPQHF.

The rearrangement uses TRBV5-1 and TRBJ2-7; D might be TRBD1 (6 bases). Germline CDR1 and CDR2: SGHRS and YFSETQ. This CDR3 region has 13 residues. V shed 5 bases and J shed 3 bases, with 12 bases lying between them. Written as DNA, the CDR3 is TGCGCCAGCAGGTCCCAAGGGGGCTACGAGCAGTACTTC. Encoded protein: CASRSQGGYEQYF.

The V and J genes are TRBV6-5 and TRBJ1-6; 7 positions match TRBD1. Per germline, CDR1 MNHEY and CDR2 SVGAGI. V lost 3 bases to trimming and J lost 6 bases; unmatched junction nucleotides: 2. The CDR3 has 14 amino acids. The DNA of the CDR3 is TGTGCCAGCAGTTATTCAGGGGGTAATTCACCCCTCCACTTT. This gives the protein CASSYSGGNSPLHF.

This chain uses TRBV7-6 with TRBJ1-1; 9 bases are a match to TRBD1. The J segment lost 5 bases and the V segment lost 4 bases, leaving 11 bases of the junction unmatched. Looked up from germline, CDR1 is SGHVS and CDR2 is FNYEAQ. The CDR3 is made up of 16 amino acids. CDR3 nucleotides: TGTGCCAGCAGCTCGCTACAACAGGGGGCGCGAACTGAAGCTTTCTTT. Translating it yields CASSSLQQGARTEAFF. The whole variable domain, remainder taken from reference TRBV7-6 and TRBJ1-1, is GAGVSQSPRYKVTKRGQDVALRCDPISGHVSLYWYRQALGQGPEFLTYFNYEAQQDKSGLPNDRFSAERPEGSISTLTIQRTEQRDSAMYRCASSSLQQGARTEAFFGQGTRLTVV.

V and J are TRBV18 and TRBJ1-2; no definite D call. The V gene lost 6 bases and the J gene lost 8 bases, with 19 bases spanning the gap. The germline gives CDR1 KGHSH, CDR2 LQKENI. The CDR3 is 14 amino acids. The CDR3 protein is CASSSDILQSGYTF. As DNA, the CDR3 is TGTGCCAGCTCCTCCGACATCTTACAGAGCGGCTACACCTTC.

The chain has TRBV29-1 and TRBJ2-5, with 8 bases aligning to TRBD1. Germline V gene lookup returns CDR1 SQVTM and CDR2 ANQGSEA. The CDR3 loop spans 15 amino acids. V shed 2 bases and J 4 bases; nucleotides not matched to a gene: 9. In DNA, the CDR3 is TGCAGCGTTGAACTTCAGGGGGCGATTGGAGAGACCCAGTACTTC. It encodes CSVELQGAIGETQYF.

This chain uses TRBV10-3 with TRBJ2-1; D not resolved. Germline V gene lookup returns CDR1 ENHRY and CDR2 SYGVKD. This CDR3 is 13 amino acids long. The V end lost 2 bases, the J end lost 6 bases, and 8 bases lay between the germline ends. The CDR3 region is CAISEESLNEQFF. The CDR3 DNA is TGTGCCATCAGTGAGGAGTCCCTCAATGAGCAGTTCTTC.

This chain links TRBV15 with TRBJ1-4; possible D gene TRBD1, 6 bases. The V gene's germline CDR1 is LNHNV and CDR2 YYDKDF (reference sequence). This CDR3 spans 16 amino acids. Trimming stripped 5 bases from V and 5 bases from J, with 18 bases between. CDR3 residues: CATSRTAQGPNEKLFF. DNA of the CDR3: TGTGCCACCAGCCGAACAGCACAGGGCCCAAATGAAAAACTGTTTTTT.

The V call is TRBV14, the J call TRBJ2-1, with 7 bases lining up with TRBD2. The V and J ends lost 3 bases and 0 bases, in that order; junction bases with no gene match: 2. This CDR3 is built from 15 residues. The germline V gene encodes CDR1 SGHDN and CDR2 FVKESK. The CDR3 DNA reads TGTGCCAGCAGCCAGCGGGGGAGCTCCTACAATGAGCAGTTCTTC. Residues: CASSQRGSSYNEQFF.

This chain joins TRBV11-3 and TRBJ2-1; TRBD1 matches 7 bases. The CDR3 consists of 15 residues. V shed 0 bases, J shed 6 bases, and the junction held 5 bases outside the gene matches. Germline V lookup: CDR1 SGHNT, CDR2 YENEEA. The CDR3 DNA follows: TGTGCCAGCAGCTTAGATTGGGACAGAAGCAATGAGCAGTTCTTC. Its translation is CASSLDWDRSNEQFF.

The V call is TRBV9, the J call TRBJ2-1, with 8 bases that match TRBD1. In germline, CDR1 is SGDLS, CDR2 YYNGEE. Germline trimming cut 4 bases from V and 0 bases from J; bases unmatched to any gene: 12. The CDR3 is 18 residues long. In DNA, the CDR3 is TGTGCCAGCAGCCCCCAGCAGGGGGCGCTGAGCTCCTACAATGAGCAGTTCTTC. Translated, it gives CASSPQQGALSSYNEQFF.

This clone was counted once. This chain links TRBV19 with TRBJ1-1; the match to TRBD1 covers 7 bases. J was trimmed by 11 bases and V by 1 base; bases with no gene match: 10. The germline gives CDR1 LNHDA, CDR2 SQIVND (reference sequence). The CDR3 is 14 residues long. As DNA, the CDR3 is TGTGCCAGTAGTATAGCGGGACAGCCTGTCGTCGCTTTCTTT. Protein product: CASSIAGQPVVAFF. The variable domain in full, completed from reference TRBV19 and TRBJ1-1, reads DGGITQSPKYLFRKEGQNVTLSCEQNLNHDAMYWYRQDPGQGLRLIYYSQIVNDFQKGDIAEGYSVSREKKESFPLTVTSAQKNPTAFYLCASSIAGQPVVAFFGQGTRLTVV.

This clone occurred once. In nucleotides, the CDR3 is TGTGCCAGCAGTCGTTATGTTTTCGATGAGCAGTTCTTC. Translating gives CASSRYVFDEQFF. The chain combines TRBV12-3 or TRBV12-4 with TRBJ2-1, with D hard to call. Trimming shortened V by 5 bases and J by 8 bases, and 13 bases separated the two germline ends. This CDR3 has 13 residues.

CDR3 protein: CASSTVGVPSSGQPQHF. CDR3 coding DNA: TGTGCCAGCAGTACGGTAGGAGTCCCTTCGAGCGGCCAGCCCCAGCATTTT. The chain is built from TRBV2 and TRBJ1-5; no clear D gene. Trimming left V 5 bases short and J 7 bases short, with 24 bases between. Germline lookup yields CDR1 SNHLY and CDR2 FYNNEI. The CDR3 totals 17 residues.

This chain connects TRBV7-6 to TRBJ2-7, with 13 bases matching TRBD2. V lost 0 bases and J lost 7; bases outside the gene matches: 6. This CDR3 spans 16 amino acids. CDR1 and CDR2 from the germline V gene are SGHVS and FNYEAQ. The CDR3 sequence is CASSLAGLAGAVEQYF. The CDR3 bases are TGTGCCAGCAGCTTAGCTGGACTAGCGGGAGCGGTTGAGCAGTACTTC.

The gene calls are TRBV27 and TRBJ1-2, with 9 bases aligning to TRBD1. The ends lost 5 bases at V and 8 bases at J; junction bases unmatched: 12. The CDR3 contains 15 residues. Germline V lookup: CDR1 MNHEY, CDR2 SMNVEV (reference sequence). CDR3 DNA: TGTGCCAGCAGTATCCATTTACAGGGGGCGGAGGGCTACACCTTC. This encodes CASSIHLQGAEGYTF.

The chain carries TRBV6-5 and TRBJ1-2, with D possibly being TRBD1 (5 bases). CDR3 length: 14 amino acids. Trimming took 5 bases from V and 1 from J, leaving 11 bases between them. Germline V gene sequence: CDR1 MNHEY, CDR2 SVGAGI. The CDR3 spells CASSPRGVNYGYTF. CDR3 DNA: TGTGCCAGCAGTCCCCGGGGGGTTAACTATGGCTACACCTTC.